The 27 T cell receptor beta chains below come from one sample, sequenced in a study of cytotoxic CD8 clonotypes in ibrutinib-treated CLL. Data came from immunoSEQ multiplex PCR; TCRdb stores just in-frame clones and leaves some out. The table includes 300,000 to 400,000 clones, roughly 67% detected once. Sample: PBMCs, taken after 36 months of ibrutinib treatment. These receptors all stem from a human donor with chronic lymphocytic leukemia.

The chain carries TRBV4-2 and TRBJ1-2; D not resolved. Germline-derived CDR1 and CDR2 are LGHNA and YNFKEQ. The V end lost 0 bases, the J end lost 4 bases, and 9 bases lay between the germline ends. The length of the CDR3 is 14 residues. The CDR3 region is CASSQEGGSYGYTF. CDR3 in DNA: TGTGCCAGCAGCCAAGAAGGAGGGAGCTATGGCTACACCTTC.

The chain combines TRBV5-1 with TRBJ1-2, with 7 bases identical to TRBD1. The length of the CDR3 is 15 residues. Trimming took 0 bases from V and 4 from J; bases not matched to a gene: 6. Germline V gene sequence: CDR1 SGHRS, CDR2 YFSETQ. CDR3 in DNA: TGCGCCAGCAGCTTGGACGGACAGGAATTCTATGGCTACACCTTC. It codes for CASSLDGQEFYGYTF. The whole variable domain, remainder taken from reference TRBV5-1 and TRBJ1-2, is KAGVTQTPRYLIKTRGQQVTLSCSPISGHRSVSWYQQTPGQGLQFLFEYFSETQRNKGNFPGRFSGRQFSNSRSEMNVSTLELGDSALYLCASSLDGQEFYGYTFGSGTRLTVV.

The chain has TRBV5-1 and TRBJ2-6; D gene uncertain. Germline-derived CDR1 and CDR2 are SGHRS and YFSETQ. Trimming removed 3 bases from V and 0 bases from J, with 10 bases in between. The length of the CDR3 is 16 residues. In nucleotides, the CDR3 is TGCGCCAGCAGCTCTACCGCAGGCTCTGGGGCCAACGTCCTGACTTTC. This gives the protein CASSSTAGSGANVLTF.

The V call is TRBV29-1, the J call TRBJ2-5; 13 bases are shared with TRBD2. With 0 bases clipped from V and 3 bases from J, the junction kept 7 bases outside the gene matches. The CDR3 is 17 amino acids. Germline loops: CDR1 SQVTM, CDR2 ANQGSEA. In DNA, the CDR3 is TGCAGCGTTGAAGATCTTCAGGGGACTAGCGGGGAAGAGACCCAGTACTTC. Translated: CSVEDLQGTSGEETQYF.

This clone was detected only a few times. The chain employs TRBV6-1 and TRBJ1-5; D uncertain. Trimming removed 5 bases from V and 0 bases from J, with 8 bases in between. Germline V gene sequence: CDR1 MNHNS, CDR2 SASEGT. CDR3 size: 14 residues. CDR3 nucleotides: TGTGCCAGCAGTAAGGGTTATAGCAATCAGCCCCAGCATTTT. The encoded protein is CASSKGYSNQPQHF.

This clone was seen only once. The chain recombines TRBV6-1 with TRBJ1-4; 9 bases agree with TRBD1. J lost 7 bases, V lost 3 bases, and 0 bases had no gene match. This CDR3 is built from 13 residues. Germline values: CDR1 MNHNS, CDR2 SASEGT. This CDR3 reads CASSEGQGEKLFF. CDR3 sequence (DNA): TGTGCCAGCAGTGAGGGACAGGGTGAAAAACTGTTTTTT.

The chain couples TRBV5-5 to TRBJ1-2; a possible D gene is TRBD1 (5 bases). Trimming stripped 0 bases from V and 7 bases from J, with 13 bases between. CDR1 and CDR2 from the germline V gene are SGHKS and YYEKEE (reference sequence). CDR3 length: 14 amino acids. The CDR3 protein is CASSLEDITRGYTF. The CDR3 bases are TGTGCCAGCAGCTTGGAGGACATCACTCGTGGCTACACCTTC.

This clone showed up just a few times. The chain uses TRBV4-1 and TRBJ1-1, with D possibly matching TRBD1 (5 bases). Per the germline V gene, CDR1 is MGHRA and CDR2 is YSYEKL. CDR3 length: 14 amino acids. The V end lost 0 bases, the J end lost 5 bases, and 10 bases lay between the germline ends. The CDR3: CASSQDWGWTEAFF. CDR3 nucleotides: TGCGCCAGCAGCCAAGATTGGGGGTGGACTGAAGCTTTCTTT.

V gene TRBV4-2 combines with J gene TRBJ2-7, with TRBD1 matching over 10 bases. Germline CDR1 and CDR2: LGHNA and YNFKEQ. V was clipped by 0 bases and J by 7 bases; unmatched bases: 6. The CDR3 length is 15 residues. The CDR3 DNA reads TGTGCCAGCAGCCAAGAAGGGACAGGGGTGAGGGAGCAGTACTTC. Protein: CASSQEGTGVREQYF.

This clone showed up just once. This sequence joins TRBV11-2 and TRBJ2-7, with TRBD1 matching 8 bases. V gave up 3 bases and J gave up 3 bases; unmatched junction bases: 7. The CDR3 contains 15 residues. Per germline, CDR1 SGHAT and CDR2 FQNNGV. The CDR3 is CASSFGDRGHYEQYF. CDR3 nucleotide sequence: TGTGCCAGCAGCTTCGGAGACAGGGGCCACTACGAGCAGTACTTC.

The gene calls are TRBV4-3 and TRBJ2-3; D possibly corresponds to TRBD1 (6 bases). CDR3 length: 14 amino acids. Looked up from germline, CDR1 is LGHNA and CDR2 is YSLEER. Trimming pared 0 bases from V and 6 bases from J, leaving 10 bases between. CDR3 residues: CASSQDPGADTQYF. The CDR3 DNA follows: TGCGCCAGCAGCCAAGATCCAGGGGCGGATACGCAGTATTTT.

This clone was seen more than once but under ten times. The chain employs TRBV5-1 and TRBJ1-4, with D perhaps matching TRBD1 (6 bases). Per germline, CDR1 SGHRS and CDR2 YFSETQ. This CDR3 is built from 16 residues. Trimming stripped 2 bases from V and 5 bases from J, with 16 bases between. The CDR3 loop is CASSFGGAGTNEKLFF. As DNA, the CDR3 is TGCGCCAGCAGCTTTGGGGGCGCGGGAACAAATGAAAAACTGTTTTTT.

The V call is TRBV2, the J call TRBJ1-5, with D unresolved. The V gene's germline CDR1 is SNHLY and CDR2 FYNNEI. V lost 2 bases and J 1 base, leaving 9 bases between the germline ends. This CDR3 has 15 amino acids. CDR3 in DNA: TGTGCCAGCAGTGAACGGGGTTTCAGCAATCAGCCCCAGCATTTT. Translation gives CASSERGFSNQPQHF.

Details on this clone: This specimen includes other DNA sequences encoding the same CDR3. The chain couples TRBV5-1 to TRBJ2-7; D unclear. Trimming pared 3 bases from V and 1 base from J, leaving 8 bases between. This CDR3 region has 13 residues. Germline CDR1 is SGHRS and CDR2 is YFSETQ. CDR3 DNA: TGCGCCAGCAGCTCCCCCACATCCTACGAGCAGTACTTC. Translating gives CASSSPTSYEQYF. The whole variable domain, filled in from reference TRBV5-1 and TRBJ2-7, reads KAGVTQTPRYLIKTRGQQVTLSCSPISGHRSVSWYQQTPGQGLQFLFEYFSETQRNKGNFPGRFSGRQFSNSRSEMNVSTLELGDSALYLCASSSPTSYEQYFGPGTRLTVT.

This clone showed up just a few times. This sequence joins TRBV10-1 and TRBJ1-2, with D unresolved. The CDR3 sequence is 14 residues long. The V gene's germline CDR1 is WNHNN and CDR2 SYGVQD (reference sequence). Trimming removed 0 bases at V and 1 base at J, with 6 bases between. The CDR3 coding sequence is TGCGCCAGCAGTGAGTCACGGGATAACTATGGCTACACCTTC. This translates into CASSESRDNYGYTF.

The rearrangement joins TRBV7-8 to TRBJ2-5, with D perhaps given as TRBD1 or TRBD2 (6 bases each). Trimming cost V 1 base and J 5 bases, with 8 bases left between them. This CDR3 spans 13 amino acids. Germline loops: CDR1 SGHVS, CDR2 FQNEAQ. CDR3 residues: CASSLGGGETQYF. CDR3 coding DNA: TGTGCCAGCAGCTTAGGAGGGGGGGAGACCCAGTACTTC.

V and J are TRBV28 and TRBJ2-5; D might be TRBD1 (6 bases). Germline CDR1 is MDHEN and CDR2 is SYDVKM. Trimming removed 10 bases at V and 5 bases at J, with 14 bases between. The CDR3 has 12 amino acids. This CDR3 reads CATVTGFETQYF. CDR3 nucleotide sequence: TGTGCCACCGTCACAGGGTTCGAGACCCAGTACTTC. Looking up the rest from reference TRBV28 and TRBJ2-5 gives the full variable domain: DVKVTQSSRYLVKRTGEKVFLECVQDMDHENMFWYRQDPGLGLRLIYFSYDVKMKEKGDIPEGYSVSREKKERFSLILESASTNQTSMYLCATVTGFETQYFGPGTRLLVL.

In its sample, this clone was seen a few times. V gene TRBV28 combines with J gene TRBJ1-5; weak D call: TRBD1 (5 bases). Germline CDR1 and CDR2: MDHEN and SYDVKM. The ends were cut back, 7 bases at V and 0 bases at J, with 16 bases in the middle. The CDR3 runs 16 residues. CDR3 amino acids: CASIDRQGFSNQPQHF. CDR3 sequence (DNA): TGTGCCAGCATCGATAGGCAGGGATTTAGCAATCAGCCCCAGCATTTT.

This rearrangement joins TRBV28 to TRBJ2-3; D ambiguous. V lost 4 bases and J lost 8, with 10 bases in between. The CDR3 extends over 12 amino acids. The germline V gene encodes CDR1 MDHEN and CDR2 SYDVKM. The CDR3 loop reads CASSSNWVTQYF. CDR3 DNA sequence: TGTGCCAGCAGTTCAAATTGGGTTACGCAGTATTTT.

The V gene is TRBV7-5, the J gene TRBJ2-5; the listed D gene, TRBD2, was not tested against the DNA. TRBV7-5 is classified as a pseudogene. The CDR3 totals 15 residues. CDR3 DNA: TGTGTCAGAAGCGCCTTAGACGACCGGGGGTGGACCCAGTACTTC. Translation gives CVRSALDDRGWTQYF.

This rearrangement joins TRBV4-1 to TRBJ2-2, with D maybe TRBD1 (6 bases). Germline lookup yields CDR1 MGHRA and CDR2 YSYEKL. The germline V and J ends were trimmed by 0 bases and 4 bases, with 15 bases remaining between them. The CDR3 consists of 17 residues. The CDR3 protein is CASSQDWAGVSTGELFF. The DNA for the CDR3 is TGCGCCAGCAGCCAAGATTGGGCAGGGGTAAGCACCGGGGAGCTGTTTTTT.

In its sample, this clone was seen a few times. In DNA form, the CDR3 reads TGTGCCAGCAGCGTAGGGTCCCACGAGACCCAGTACTTC. As protein: CASSVGSHETQYF. The chain carries TRBV9 and TRBJ2-5; no definite D call. Looked up from germline, CDR1 is SGDLS and CDR2 is YYNGEE. The CDR3 sequence is 13 residues long. Between the trimmed V and J ends, which lost 0 bases and 5 bases, there was a span of 8 bases.

The chain links TRBV4-3 to TRBJ2-1; no clear D gene. Germline-derived CDR1 and CDR2 are LGHNA and YSLEER. The V and J ends lost 1 base and 4 bases respectively, with 5 bases between them. The CDR3 runs to 13 residues. The CDR3 reads CASSQVGYNEQFF. The DNA for the CDR3 is TGCGCCAGCAGCCAAGTCGGATACAATGAGCAGTTCTTC.

V gene TRBV29-1 combines with J gene TRBJ1-2, with 9 positions matching TRBD1. V lost 8 bases, J lost 5 bases, and 24 bases stayed unmatched. The CDR3 has 18 amino acids. Germline CDR1 and CDR2: SQVTM and ANQGSEA. The CDR3 spells CSPIPPPGQGAFRYGYTF. In DNA, the CDR3 is TGCAGCCCCATCCCCCCCCCGGGACAGGGTGCGTTTAGGTATGGCTACACCTTC.

The chain recombines TRBV7-3 with TRBJ2-1; 10 nucleotides line up with TRBD2. The V segment lost 2 bases and the J segment 13 bases; nucleotides outside the gene matches: 11. Germline CDR1 reads SGHTA; CDR2 reads FQGTGA. This CDR3 contains 15 residues. CDR3 loop: CASSLGSGTSASQFF. Written as DNA, the CDR3 is TGTGCCAGCAGCTTAGGTTCCGGGACTAGCGCCTCACAGTTCTTC.

The chain recombines TRBV4-1 with TRBJ2-1, with 8 bases lining up with TRBD1. This CDR3 is 16 amino acids long. Germline assignment: CDR1 MGHRA and CDR2 YSYEKL. Losses at the gene ends were 6 bases for V and 0 bases for J; bases not matched to a gene: 7. CDR3 nucleotide sequence: TGCGCCAGCAGGGGAAAGACAGGGGCCTCCTACAATGAGCAGTTCTTC. As protein: CASRGKTGASYNEQFF.

The chain recombines TRBV28 with TRBJ1-5, with 8 bases fitting TRBD1. The CDR3 extends over 15 amino acids. Germline assignment: CDR1 MDHEN and CDR2 SYDVKM. V gave up 7 bases and J gave up 6 bases; unmatched junction bases: 11. The chain's CDR3 is CASNRQGSWGQPQHF. The CDR3 bases are TGTGCCAGCAATAGACAGGGGAGTTGGGGTCAGCCCCAGCATTTT. Full variable domain (missing parts from reference TRBV28 and TRBJ1-5): DVKVTQSSRYLVKRTGEKVFLECVQDMDHENMFWYRQDPGLGLRLIYFSYDVKMKEKGDIPEGYSVSREKKERFSLILESASTNQTSMYLCASNRQGSWGQPQHFGDGTRLSIL.